The 12 T cell receptor beta chains listed next were all sequenced from one sample in a study of T cells in women clearing cervical HPV infection. Clones were read by immunoSEQ multiplex PCR, and TCRdb kept only the in-frame ones, dropping some. The table lists around 48,000 clones. The specimen sequenced was blood buffy coat. The origin of the receptors is a woman aged 18 to 75 with a cervical HPV16 infection that either progressed to CIN3+ or cleared (not recorded which).

Concerning this clone: The CDR3 extends 3 residues past the end of the read, so its final part is completed from the germline J gene. The chain has TRBV2 and TRBJ2-2, with 9 nucleotides matching TRBD1. Germline V gene data show CDR1 as SNHLY and CDR2 as FYNNEI. V lost 6 bases, J lost 3 bases, and 5 bases stayed unmatched. This CDR3 comprises 15 residues. The CDR3 DNA, read in part, is TGTGCCAGCAGGGGGGACAGGGTATACACCGGGGAG. Protein: CASRGDRVYTGE. The full CDR3 reads CASRGDRVYTGELFF.

With regard to this clone: The CDR3 end falls 3 residues outside the read, so it is completed with the germline J gene. J is TRBJ2-7 and V is TRBV11-2; TRBD2 matches at 7 bases. CDR1 SGHAT and CDR2 FQNNGV come from the germline V gene. This CDR3 has 15 amino acids. Trimming cost V 6 bases and J 4 bases; bases outside gene matches: 12. The CDR3 bases that were read are TGTGCCAGCAGTCACCCGGGCAGCGGGAAGTACGAG. As protein: CASSHPGSGKYE. The whole CDR3 reads CASSHPGSGKYEQYF.

Concerning this clone itself: The read is 3 residues too short to cover the CDR3 end, so that end is filled in from the germline J gene. The V gene is TRBV6-2 or TRBV6-3, the J gene TRBJ2-7; 9 nucleotides line up with TRBD1. Germline trimming cut 3 bases from V and 4 bases from J; bases unmatched to any gene: 10. Germline lookup yields CDR1 MNHEY and CDR2 SVGEGT. The CDR3 extends over 16 amino acids. Here the CDR3 reads CASSYPRGTGRYEQYF. The sequenced part of the CDR3 DNA is TGTGCCAGCAGTTATCCGCGGGGGACAGGGAGATACGAG.

About this clone: The CDR3 end is not reached by the read, which stops 3 residues before it; the germline J gene fills it in. This chain uses TRBV30 with TRBJ2-7, with 8 nucleotides matching TRBD2. The CDR3 covers 12 residues. The V gene end was trimmed by 4 bases and the J gene end by 3 bases; junction bases not matched to a gene: 2. Germline V gene sequence: CDR1 GTSNPN, CDR2 SVGIG (reference sequence). This chain's CDR3 is CAWTSGLYEQYF. Incomplete CDR3 DNA: TGTGCCTGGACTAGCGGGCTCTACGAG.

On this clone: The DNA ends 3 residues before the CDR3 does, and the rest of the CDR3 is filled in from the germline J gene. The chain joins TRBV7-2 to TRBJ1-4; D might be TRBD1 (6 bases). Per the germline V gene, CDR1 is SGHTA and CDR2 is FQGNSA. The CDR3 extends over 13 amino acids. V was pared by 6 bases and J by 4 bases, with 9 bases between. CDR3 DNA (partial): TGTGCCAGCAGGCAGGGGATTAATGAAAAA. Translated: CASRQGINEK. Given in full, the CDR3 is CASRQGINEKLFF.

Remarks on this clone: The read comes to an end 3 residues before the CDR3 does, leaving the germline J gene to fill in the end. The chain recombines TRBV29-1 with TRBJ2-1; a possible D gene is TRBD1 (7 bases). The CDR3 sequence is 15 residues long. Trimming cost V 5 bases and J 2 bases, with 16 bases left between them. The germline V gene has CDR1 SQVTM and CDR2 ANQGSEA. The sequenced part of the CDR3 DNA is TGCAGCGTTTTGGGCGGGGACAGACCCTACAATGAG. It specifies CSVLGGDRPYNE. The CDR3 as a whole reads CSVLGGDRPYNEQFF.

About this clone: The read ends 3 residues early relative to the CDR3; the germline J gene fills the gap. V gene TRBV20-1 combines with J gene TRBJ2-1; D gene ambiguous. The CDR3 spans 14 residues. V gave up 6 bases and J gave up 1 base, with 13 bases separating them. CDR1 is DFQATT and CDR2 is SNEGSKA in the germline V gene (reference sequence). CDR3 region: CSASAITSYNEQFF. The part of the CDR3 DNA that was read is TGCAGTGCGAGCGCGATAACGTCCTACAATGAG.

As regards this clone: Sequencing ends 3 residues short of the CDR3 end; the germline J gene provides the rest. The chain uses TRBV2 and TRBJ2-3; tentatively, D is TRBD1 (5 bases). Germline CDR1 SNHLY, CDR2 FYNNEI. The germline V and J ends were trimmed by 0 bases and 5 bases, with 9 bases remaining between them. The CDR3 has 14 amino acids. Partial CDR3 DNA: TGTGCCAGCAGTGAAGCCCTCAGGGAAGATACG. It encodes CASSEALREDT. The entire CDR3 sequence reads CASSEALREDTQYF.

About this clone itself: The read comes to an end 3 residues before the CDR3 does, leaving the germline J gene to fill in the end. The chain recombines TRBV5-1 with TRBJ2-5; TRBD2 matches 9 bases. The CDR3 runs to 15 residues. The ends lost 2 bases at V and 1 base at J; junction bases unmatched: 3. Looked up from germline, CDR1 is SGHRS and CDR2 is YFSETQ. CDR3 bases read: TGCGCCAGCAGCTTTAGCGGGAGTCCCCAAGAGACC. Amino acid sequence: CASSFSGSPQET. In full, the CDR3 is CASSFSGSPQETQYF.

On this clone itself: The read ends 3 residues early relative to the CDR3; the germline J gene fills the gap. This chain uses TRBV5-1 with TRBJ2-7, with a tentative D call TRBD2 (7 bases). The V gene's germline CDR1 is SGHRS and CDR2 YFSETQ. Trimming stripped 1 base from V and 1 base from J, with 21 bases between. The CDR3 has 18 residues. The CDR3 protein is CASSLRPSGARGSYEQYF. The DNA read from the CDR3 is TGCGCCAGCAGCTTGAGGCCCAGCGGGGCGAGGGGGTCCTACGAG.

With regard to this clone: The read terminates 3 residues ahead of where the CDR3 ends, so the germline J gene completes it. V usage is TRBV2 and J usage is TRBJ1-5; D remains unclear. CDR1 and CDR2 (germline): SNHLY, FYNNEI. This CDR3 is built from 13 residues. The V and J ends lost 3 bases and 2 bases respectively, with 5 bases between them. This CDR3 is CASSDRGNQPQHF. CDR3 bases read: TGTGCCAGCAGTGACCGGGGCAATCAGCCC.

The CDR3 spells CASSLPSANEQFF. CDR3 DNA, as far as it was read: TGTGCCAGCAGCCTACCGAGTGCGAATGAG. V gene TRBV7-2 combines with J gene TRBJ2-1; no reliable D call. The observed sequence ends 3 residues before the CDR3 terminus, with the missing tail filled in from the germline J gene. The V and J ends lost 5 bases and 7 bases respectively, with 12 bases between them. The CDR3 is 13 amino acids. Per the germline V gene, CDR1 is SGHTA and CDR2 is FQGNSA.